What follows are 25 T cell receptor beta chains derived from one specimen sequenced in a study of control samples from healthy donors and cancer patients. Data came from immunoSEQ multiplex PCR; TCRdb stores just in-frame clones and leaves some out. This table holds 150,000 or so clones, about 90% found once. Sequenced sample: blood. These TCRs come from a man aged 25 to 40 in good health.

This chain joins TRBV29-1 and TRBJ2-1, with D perhaps matching TRBD2 (7 bases). The V gene's germline CDR1 is SQVTM and CDR2 ANQGSEA. This CDR3 is built from 15 residues. Deletions cut 6 bases from V and 10 bases from J, with 25 bases between. The CDR3 DNA sequence: TGCAGCGTGAGGGGGACTACCAGCCCCTCATTGGAGCAGTTCTTC. This codes for CSVRGTTSPSLEQFF.

The chain recombines TRBV29-1 with TRBJ1-2, with 9 bases that match TRBD1. The CDR3 runs 14 residues. Germline CDR1 is SQVTM and CDR2 is ANQGSEA. The V and J ends lost 6 bases and 5 bases, in that order; junction bases with no gene match: 10. The CDR3 here is CSVSQNRGRYGYTF. The CDR3 coding sequence is TGCAGCGTGTCCCAAAACAGGGGGCGGTATGGCTACACCTTC.

The gene calls are TRBV5-1 and TRBJ2-5, with 8 nucleotides matching TRBD2. Germline-derived CDR1 and CDR2 are SGHRS and YFSETQ. The V gene end was trimmed by 1 base and the J gene end by 1 base; junction bases not matched to a gene: 6. This CDR3 has 16 amino acids. The CDR3 loop reads CASSLTGGASQETQYF. In DNA form, the CDR3 reads TGCGCCAGCAGCTTGACCGGGGGGGCCTCCCAAGAGACCCAGTACTTC.

The V gene is TRBV4-3, the J gene TRBJ2-4; D is unclear. Germline V gives CDR1 LGHNA, CDR2 YSLEER. The CDR3 extends over 17 amino acids. V lost 0 bases, J lost 0 bases, and 12 bases lay in between. This chain's CDR3 is CASSQDGIGRAKNIQYF. For the CDR3, the DNA is TGCGCCAGCAGCCAAGATGGGATTGGGCGAGCCAAAAACATTCAGTACTTC.

The chain employs TRBV2 and TRBJ1-1, with unresolved D. Germline CDR1 is SNHLY and CDR2 is FYNNEI. The CDR3 is 13 residues long. V dropped 4 bases and J dropped 0 bases, with 6 bases sitting between them. CDR3: CASSAELNTEAFF. The CDR3 region has the DNA TGTGCCAGCAGTGCTGAACTGAACACTGAAGCTTTCTTT. The whole variable domain, remainder taken from reference TRBV2 and TRBJ1-1, is EPEVTQTPSHQVTQMGQEVILRCVPISNHLYFYWYRQILGQKVEFLVSFYNNEISEKSEIFDDQFSVERPDGSNFTLKIRSTKLEDSAMYFCASSAELNTEAFFGQGTRLTVV.

V usage is TRBV28 and J usage is TRBJ2-1; possibly TRBD2 for D (7 bases). The CDR3 is 16 residues long. The germline V and J ends were trimmed by 4 bases and 9 bases, with 22 bases remaining between them. Germline V gene sequence: CDR1 MDHEN, CDR2 SYDVKM. DNA for the CDR3: TGTGCCAGCAGTTCCATAGCGGGTAGGCCGGGGGCTGAGCAGTTCTTC. Its translation is CASSSIAGRPGAEQFF.

The chain is built from TRBV5-5 and TRBJ2-7; TRBD1 matches 7 bases. The CDR3 has 15 residues. J gave up 2 bases and V 4 bases, and 9 bases lay outside the gene matches. Germline loops: CDR1 SGHKS, CDR2 YYEKEE (reference sequence). The CDR3: CASSPDWTGPYEQYF. The CDR3 coding sequence is TGTGCCAGCAGCCCGGACTGGACAGGACCCTACGAGCAGTACTTC.

The chain employs TRBV9 and TRBJ2-2, with D perhaps being TRBD1 or TRBD2 (5 bases each). CDR1 and CDR2 from the germline V gene are SGDLS and YYNGEE. Trimming removed 0 bases at V and 5 bases at J, with 14 bases between. There are 16 residues in the CDR3. CDR3: CASSVGDGSGTGELFF. In DNA, the CDR3 is TGTGCCAGCAGCGTAGGGGACGGGTCGGGGACCGGGGAGCTGTTTTTT.

The chain carries TRBV7-3 and TRBJ2-1; 9 nucleotides line up with TRBD2. Trimming cost V 5 bases and J 10 bases; bases outside gene matches: 3. The CDR3 runs to 12 residues. The germline CDR1 and CDR2 sequences are SGHTA and FQGTGA. The CDR3 DNA is TGTGCCAGCAGCCCCACTAGCGGGGAGCAGTTCTTC. Residues: CASSPTSGEQFF.

The chain carries TRBV27 and TRBJ2-2; 8 nucleotides agree with TRBD1. The length of the CDR3 is 16 residues. CDR1 and CDR2 from the germline V gene are MNHEY and SMNVEV (reference sequence). The junction had 6 bases not matched to a gene; V was cut back by 6 bases and J by 0 bases. CDR3 residues: CASSRDRSPNTGELFF. The CDR3, as DNA: TGTGCCAGCAGCCGGGACAGGAGCCCGAACACCGGGGAGCTGTTTTTT.

This sequence joins TRBV5-4 and TRBJ1-1; D may be TRBD1 (6 bases). The CDR3 is 13 amino acids. V lost 5 bases and J lost 4, with 12 bases in between. Germline CDR1 and CDR2: SGHNT and YYREEE (reference sequence). The CDR3 DNA follows: TGTGCCAGCAGTAAAACAGGGCTCACTGAAGCTTTCTTT. This translates into CASSKTGLTEAFF.

This clone was picked up one time. The chain joins TRBV3-1 (or the pseudogene TRBV3-2) to TRBJ2-1; D tentatively reads TRBD1 or TRBD2 (6 bases each). CDR3 length: 15 residues. Trimming removed 2 bases from V and 10 bases from J, with 18 bases in between. The germline V gene encodes CDR1 LGHDT and CDR2 YNNKEL (reference sequence). The CDR3 loop reads CASSQRGEFLSEQFF. CDR3 DNA: TGTGCCAGCAGCCAAAGGGGGGAGTTTTTATCCGAGCAGTTCTTC.

The chain joins TRBV4-1 to TRBJ1-2; 10 nucleotides align to TRBD1. With V trimmed by 1 base and J by 6 bases, 8 bases remained unmatched. CDR3 length equals 16 residues. Per germline, CDR1 MGHRA and CDR2 YSYEKL. DNA of the CDR3: TGCGCCAGCAGCCAAGCAGCCGGGACAGGGGCCGATGGCTACACCTTC. Its protein is CASSQAAGTGADGYTF.

V gene TRBV19 combines with J gene TRBJ1-1; 8 bases line up with TRBD1. Germline lookup yields CDR1 LNHDA and CDR2 SQIVND (reference sequence). The CDR3 sequence is 12 residues long. With 9 bases clipped from V and 6 bases from J, the junction kept 6 bases outside the gene matches. The CDR3 loop is CARPDRGPEAFF. The DNA for the CDR3 is TGTGCCAGACCAGACAGGGGACCTGAAGCTTTCTTT.

For the CDR3, the DNA is TGTGCCAGCAGCCAAGATCCCAGTGGTACGCAGTATTTT. Its translation: CASSQDPSGTQYF. This chain links TRBV14 with TRBJ2-3; D not certain. The CDR3 has 13 amino acids. Germline assignment: CDR1 SGHDN and CDR2 FVKESK. V lost 0 bases to trimming and J lost 8 bases, with 9 bases between them.

This chain links TRBV5-1 with TRBJ2-7; tentatively, D is TRBD2 (5 bases). The CDR3 length is 13 residues. Trimming took 4 bases from V and 3 from J, leaving 11 bases between them. Looked up from germline, CDR1 is SGHRS and CDR2 is YFSETQ. The CDR3 sequence is CASSQLADYEQYF. For the CDR3, the DNA is TGCGCCAGCAGCCAGCTAGCCGACTACGAGCAGTACTTC.

The V call is TRBV6-6, the J call TRBJ1-2; 7 bases fit TRBD1. The V segment lost 7 bases and the J segment 2 bases; nucleotides outside the gene matches: 1. Germline V gene data show CDR1 as MNHNY and CDR2 as SVGAGI (reference sequence). The CDR3 is 12 residues long. The CDR3 DNA reads as TGTGCCAGCAAGGGGGCGAACTATGGCTACACCTTC. Protein sequence: CASKGANYGYTF.

The chain is built from TRBV6-2 or TRBV6-3 and TRBJ1-1; D perhaps matches TRBD1 (5 bases). Trimming took off 6 bases at V and 4 bases at J, with 12 bases between the two ends. The CDR3 extends over 13 amino acids. In germline, CDR1 is MNHEY, CDR2 SVGEGT. The CDR3: CASSLGGITEAFF. The CDR3 region has the DNA TGTGCCAGCAGCCTCGGGGGTATCACTGAAGCTTTCTTT.

V gene TRBV2 combines with J gene TRBJ2-3; D might be TRBD2 (5 bases). The length of the CDR3 is 14 residues. The germline V gene encodes CDR1 SNHLY and CDR2 FYNNEI. Trimming removed 8 bases from V and 0 bases from J, with 12 bases in between. This chain's CDR3 is CASSRGGSTDTQYF. CDR3 in DNA: TGTGCCAGCTCTAGAGGCGGGAGCACAGATACGCAGTATTTT.

Details on this clone: Within the sample, other DNA sequences also encode this same CDR3. The chain carries TRBV20-1 and TRBJ1-2; no definite D call. V lost 1 base to trimming and J lost 6 bases, with 6 bases between them. Per the germline V gene, CDR1 is DFQATT and CDR2 is SNEGSKA (reference sequence). This CDR3 spans 11 amino acids. For the CDR3, the DNA is TGCAGTGCTAGAGGTAGCAATGGCTACACCTTC. Translated, it gives CSARGSNGYTF.

The chain employs TRBV6-5 and TRBJ2-7; D gene ambiguous. V dropped 6 bases and J dropped 0 bases, with 12 bases sitting between them. This CDR3 spans 14 amino acids. Germline CDR1 and CDR2: MNHEY and SVGAGI. The CDR3 reads CASSRLGSSYEQYF. Written as DNA, the CDR3 is TGTGCCAGCAGCCGGCTCGGTAGCTCCTACGAGCAGTACTTC.

The chain couples TRBV6-1 to TRBJ2-7, with D tentatively TRBD1 (5 bases). There are 13 residues in the CDR3. Trimming took off 1 base at V and 3 bases at J, with 7 bases between the two ends. The germline V gene encodes CDR1 MNHNS and CDR2 SASEGT. The CDR3 DNA sequence: TGTGCCAGCAGTGAAGAGACAGTCTACGAGCAGTACTTC. It translates to CASSEETVYEQYF.

V usage is TRBV7-3 and J usage is TRBJ2-3, with D hard to call. Trimming took off 5 bases at V and 6 bases at J, with 15 bases between the two ends. The CDR3 runs 14 residues. The germline V gene has CDR1 SGHTA and CDR2 FQGTGA. This CDR3 is CASSPAVGRDTQYF. CDR3 nucleotides: TGTGCCAGCAGCCCCGCTGTAGGCCGGGATACGCAGTATTTT.

The chain uses TRBV14 and TRBJ2-7; D unclear. The CDR3 is 16 residues long. CDR1 is SGHDN, CDR2 FVKESK, per germline. The V end was cut by 1 base, the J end by 6 bases, with 19 bases between. CDR3: CASSQAFETVVGEQYF. CDR3 DNA: TGTGCCAGCAGCCAAGCGTTCGAGACGGTCGTGGGCGAGCAGTACTTC.

As DNA, the CDR3 is TGTGCCAGCGGGGGGGACACAGATACGCAGTATTTT. Amino acids: CASGGDTDTQYF. The chain recombines TRBV6-5 with TRBJ2-3, with 7 bases fitting TRBD2. The CDR3 contains 12 residues. The junction had 1 base not matched to a gene; V was cut back by 8 bases and J by 2 bases. In germline, CDR1 is MNHEY, CDR2 SVGAGI.